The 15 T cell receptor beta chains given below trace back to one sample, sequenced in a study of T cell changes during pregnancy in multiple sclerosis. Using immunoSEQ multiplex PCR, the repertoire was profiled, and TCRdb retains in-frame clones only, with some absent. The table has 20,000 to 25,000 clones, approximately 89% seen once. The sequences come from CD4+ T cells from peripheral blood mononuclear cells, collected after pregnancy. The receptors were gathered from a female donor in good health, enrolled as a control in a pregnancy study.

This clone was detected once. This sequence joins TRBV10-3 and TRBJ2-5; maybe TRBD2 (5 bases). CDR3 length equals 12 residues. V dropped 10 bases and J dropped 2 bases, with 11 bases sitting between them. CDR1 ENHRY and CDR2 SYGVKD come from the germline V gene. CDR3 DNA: TGTGCCACATCCGGGGTACAAGAGACCCAGTACTTC. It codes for CATSGVQETQYF.

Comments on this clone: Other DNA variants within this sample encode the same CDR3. CDR3 coding DNA: TGTGCCAGCAGTTCGGGACAGGGTGATCAGCCCCAGCATTTT. It yields the protein CASSSGQGDQPQHF. The V call is TRBV28, the J call TRBJ1-5; 9 nucleotides match TRBD1. Germline V lookup: CDR1 MDHEN, CDR2 SYDVKM. The CDR3 contains 14 residues. V dropped 4 bases and J dropped 5; count of bases not matched to a gene: 3. The full variable domain, its missing parts supplied by reference TRBV28 and TRBJ1-5, is DVKVTQSSRYLVKRTGEKVFLECVQDMDHENMFWYRQDPGLGLRLIYFSYDVKMKEKGDIPEGYSVSREKKERFSLILESASTNQTSMYLCASSSGQGDQPQHFGDGTRLSIL.

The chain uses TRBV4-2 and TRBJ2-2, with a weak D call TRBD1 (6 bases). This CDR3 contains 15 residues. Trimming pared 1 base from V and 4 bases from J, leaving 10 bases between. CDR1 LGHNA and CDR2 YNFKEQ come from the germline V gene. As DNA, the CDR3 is TGTGCCAGCAGCCAAGTAGGGGGTGTCACCGGGGAGCTGTTTTTT. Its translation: CASSQVGGVTGELFF.

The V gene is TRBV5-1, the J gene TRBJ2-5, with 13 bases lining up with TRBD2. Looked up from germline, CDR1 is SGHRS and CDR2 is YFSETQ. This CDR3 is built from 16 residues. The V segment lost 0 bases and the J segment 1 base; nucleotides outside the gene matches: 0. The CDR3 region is CASSLGLAGGQETQYF. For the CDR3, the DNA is TGCGCCAGCAGCTTGGGACTAGCGGGGGGCCAAGAGACCCAGTACTTC.

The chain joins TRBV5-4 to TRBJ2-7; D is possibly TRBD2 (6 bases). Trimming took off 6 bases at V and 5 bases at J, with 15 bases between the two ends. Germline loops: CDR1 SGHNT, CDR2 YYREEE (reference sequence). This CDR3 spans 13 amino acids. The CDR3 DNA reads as TGTGCCAGCAAGGGAATAGCGGACGACGAGCAGTACTTC. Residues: CASKGIADDEQYF.

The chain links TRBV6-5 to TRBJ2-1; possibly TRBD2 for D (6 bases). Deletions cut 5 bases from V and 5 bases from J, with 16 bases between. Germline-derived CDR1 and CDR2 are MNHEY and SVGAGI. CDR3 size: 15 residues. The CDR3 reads CASSPWAGSHNEQFF. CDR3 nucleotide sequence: TGTGCCAGCAGTCCGTGGGCGGGAAGCCACAATGAGCAGTTCTTC.

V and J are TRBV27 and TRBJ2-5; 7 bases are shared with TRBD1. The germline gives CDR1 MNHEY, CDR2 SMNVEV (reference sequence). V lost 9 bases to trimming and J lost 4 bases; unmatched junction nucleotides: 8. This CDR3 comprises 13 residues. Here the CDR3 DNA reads TGTGCCAGAGGACAGGTCCGGGGAGAGACCCAGTACTTC. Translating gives CARGQVRGETQYF.

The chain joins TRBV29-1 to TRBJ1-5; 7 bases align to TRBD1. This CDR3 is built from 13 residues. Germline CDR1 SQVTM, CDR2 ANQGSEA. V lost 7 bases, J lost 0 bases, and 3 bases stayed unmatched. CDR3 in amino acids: CSGGDSSNQPQHF. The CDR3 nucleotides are TGCAGCGGGGGGGACAGTAGCAATCAGCCCCAGCATTTT.

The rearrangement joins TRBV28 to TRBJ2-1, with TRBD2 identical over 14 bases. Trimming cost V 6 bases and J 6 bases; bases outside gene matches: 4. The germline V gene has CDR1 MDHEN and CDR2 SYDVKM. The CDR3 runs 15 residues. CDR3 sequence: CASRTGTSGGNEQFF. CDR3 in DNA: TGTGCCAGCAGGACCGGGACTAGCGGGGGCAATGAGCAGTTCTTC.

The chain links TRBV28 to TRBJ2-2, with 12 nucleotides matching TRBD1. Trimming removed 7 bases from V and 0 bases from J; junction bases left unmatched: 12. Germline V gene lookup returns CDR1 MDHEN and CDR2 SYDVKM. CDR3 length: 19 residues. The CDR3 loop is CASTQAGTGGIANTGELFF. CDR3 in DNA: TGTGCCAGCACCCAAGCCGGGACAGGGGGCATTGCGAACACCGGGGAGCTGTTTTTT.

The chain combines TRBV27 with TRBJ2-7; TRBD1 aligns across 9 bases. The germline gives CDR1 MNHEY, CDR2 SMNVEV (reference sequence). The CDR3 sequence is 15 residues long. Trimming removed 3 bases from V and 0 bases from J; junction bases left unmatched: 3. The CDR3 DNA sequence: TGTGCCAGCAGTTTGGGACAGGGCGTCTCCTACGAGCAGTACTTC. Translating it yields CASSLGQGVSYEQYF.

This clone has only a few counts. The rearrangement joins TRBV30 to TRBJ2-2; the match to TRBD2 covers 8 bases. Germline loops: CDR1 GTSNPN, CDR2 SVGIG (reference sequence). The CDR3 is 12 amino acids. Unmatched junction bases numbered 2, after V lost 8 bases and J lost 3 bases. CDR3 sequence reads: CAAREDTGELFF. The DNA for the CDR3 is TGTGCCGCGCGGGAGGACACCGGGGAGCTGTTTTTT.

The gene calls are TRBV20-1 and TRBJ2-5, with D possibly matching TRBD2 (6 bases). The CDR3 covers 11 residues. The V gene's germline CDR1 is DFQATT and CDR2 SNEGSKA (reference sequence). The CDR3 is CSSSAQETQYF. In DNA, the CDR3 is TGCAGCTCTAGCGCACAAGAGACCCAGTACTTC.

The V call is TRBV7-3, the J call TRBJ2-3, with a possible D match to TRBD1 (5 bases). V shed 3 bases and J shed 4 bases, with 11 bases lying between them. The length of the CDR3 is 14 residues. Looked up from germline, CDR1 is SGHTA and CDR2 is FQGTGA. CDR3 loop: CASSFRGPADTQYF. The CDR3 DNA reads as TGTGCCAGCAGCTTTAGGGGTCCCGCAGATACGCAGTATTTT.

The CDR3 protein is CASRGSSGWGETQYF. CDR3 coding DNA: TGTGCCAGCAGAGGTTCTAGCGGATGGGGGGAGACCCAGTACTTC. The genes are TRBV6-5 and TRBJ2-5, with 7 bases aligning to TRBD2. The ends lost 6 bases at V and 5 bases at J; junction bases unmatched: 12. The V gene's germline CDR1 is MNHEY and CDR2 SVGAGI. The CDR3 is 15 amino acids.